This T cell receptor (beta chain) was found in a study of identical twins. Study-level findings and limits: Low generation-probability sequences were in excess among twin-shared out-of-frame alpha sequences. Beta clonotypes that were abundant in cord blood contained fewer insertions, a pattern absent from memory repertoires. Twin pairs had excess sharing that was weaker in beta out-of-frame sequences.

The junction had 8 bases not matched to a gene; V was cut back by 5 bases and J by 3 bases. Germline CDR1 is MGHRA and CDR2 is YSYEKL. CDR3 size: 16 residues. From the 5' RACE reads, TCRdb called clonotypes with MiXCR, one entry per CDR3 protein. Among under 250,000 distinct CDR3 sequences listed, 6% to 8.5% were seen once. This clonotype appeared a few times. What it recognizes is unknown. The same sample was also studied in work on yellow fever vaccine responses in identical twins.

The chain couples TRBV4-1 to TRBJ2-3; 10 bases are shared with TRBD1. Specimen: CD8+ T cells sorted from blood. The origin of this receptor is a young woman in good health. CDR3 DNA: TGCGCCAGCAGCTCTCCGGACAGGGGGTTTACAGATACGCAGTATTTT. Translated, it gives CASSSPDRGFTDTQYF.